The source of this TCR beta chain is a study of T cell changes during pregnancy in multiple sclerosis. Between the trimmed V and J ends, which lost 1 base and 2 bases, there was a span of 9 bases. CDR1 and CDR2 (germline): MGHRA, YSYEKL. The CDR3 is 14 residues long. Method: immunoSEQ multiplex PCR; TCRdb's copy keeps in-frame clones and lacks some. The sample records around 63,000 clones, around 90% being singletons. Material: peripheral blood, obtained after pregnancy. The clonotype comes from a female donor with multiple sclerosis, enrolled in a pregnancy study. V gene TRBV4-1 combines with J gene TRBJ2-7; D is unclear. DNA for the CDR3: TGCGCCAGCAGCCAAGGTATACTTCCCTACGAGCAGTACTTC. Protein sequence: CASSQGILPYEQYF.